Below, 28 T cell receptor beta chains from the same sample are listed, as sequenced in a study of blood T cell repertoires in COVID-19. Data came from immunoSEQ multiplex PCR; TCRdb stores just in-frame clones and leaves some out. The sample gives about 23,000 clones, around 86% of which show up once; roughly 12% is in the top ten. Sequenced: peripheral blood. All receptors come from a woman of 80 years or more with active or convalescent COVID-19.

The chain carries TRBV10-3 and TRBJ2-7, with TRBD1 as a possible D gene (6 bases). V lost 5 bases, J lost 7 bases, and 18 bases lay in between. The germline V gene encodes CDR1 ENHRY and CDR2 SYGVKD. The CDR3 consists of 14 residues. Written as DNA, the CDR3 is TGTGCCATCAGTCCAACAGGGAGTCTAGAAGAGCAGTACTTC. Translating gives CAISPTGSLEEQYF.

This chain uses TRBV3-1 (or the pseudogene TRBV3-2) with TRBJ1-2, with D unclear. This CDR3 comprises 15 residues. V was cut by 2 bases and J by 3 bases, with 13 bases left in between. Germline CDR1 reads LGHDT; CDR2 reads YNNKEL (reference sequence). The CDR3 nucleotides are TGTGCCAGCAGCCAATTTGAGGGCTCGGACTATGGCTACACCTTC. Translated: CASSQFEGSDYGYTF.

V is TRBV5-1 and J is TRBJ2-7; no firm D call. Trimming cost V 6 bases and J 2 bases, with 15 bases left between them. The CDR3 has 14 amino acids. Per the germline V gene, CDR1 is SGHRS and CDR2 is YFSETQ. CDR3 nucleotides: TGCGCCAGCAAAAACCCGGGTCAGACCTACGAGCAGTACTTC. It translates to CASKNPGQTYEQYF. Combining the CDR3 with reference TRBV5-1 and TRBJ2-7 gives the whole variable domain KAGVTQTPRYLIKTRGQQVTLSCSPISGHRSVSWYQQTPGQGLQFLFEYFSETQRNKGNFPGRFSGRQFSNSRSEMNVSTLELGDSALYLCASKNPGQTYEQYFGPGTRLTVT.

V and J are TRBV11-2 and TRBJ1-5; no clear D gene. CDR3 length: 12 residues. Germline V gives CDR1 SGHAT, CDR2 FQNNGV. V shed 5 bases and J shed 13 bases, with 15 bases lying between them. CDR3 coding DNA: TGTGCCAGCAGCCGAAGCAATGGCGGGCAGCATTTT. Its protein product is CASSRSNGGQHF.

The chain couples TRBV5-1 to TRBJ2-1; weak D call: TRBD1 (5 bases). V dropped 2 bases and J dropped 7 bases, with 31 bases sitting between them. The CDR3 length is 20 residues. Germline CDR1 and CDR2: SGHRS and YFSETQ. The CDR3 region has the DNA TGCGCCAGCAGCTTTAAGGGGCTGCAGCAGCTTATTTCCTTGGGGAATGAGCAGTTCTTC. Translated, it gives CASSFKGLQQLISLGNEQFF.

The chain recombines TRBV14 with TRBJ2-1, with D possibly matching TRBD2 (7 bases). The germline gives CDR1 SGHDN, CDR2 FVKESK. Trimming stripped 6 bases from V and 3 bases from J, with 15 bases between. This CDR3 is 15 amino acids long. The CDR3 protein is CASSRPGGSYNEQFF. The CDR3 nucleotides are TGTGCCAGCAGTCGACCGGGGGGCAGCTACAATGAGCAGTTCTTC.

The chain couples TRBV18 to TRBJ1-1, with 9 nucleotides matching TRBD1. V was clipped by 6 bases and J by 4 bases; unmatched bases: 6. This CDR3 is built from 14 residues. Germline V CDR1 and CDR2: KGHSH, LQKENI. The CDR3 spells CASSPRTGATEAFF. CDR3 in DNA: TGTGCCAGCTCCCCTAGGACAGGGGCCACTGAAGCTTTCTTT.

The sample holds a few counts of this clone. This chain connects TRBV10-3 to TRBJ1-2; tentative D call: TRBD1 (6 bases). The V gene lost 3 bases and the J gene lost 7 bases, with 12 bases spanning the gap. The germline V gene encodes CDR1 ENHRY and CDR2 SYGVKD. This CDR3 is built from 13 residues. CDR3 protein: CAISEPRGSGYTF. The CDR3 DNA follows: TGTGCCATCAGTGAACCAAGGGGGAGTGGCTACACCTTC.

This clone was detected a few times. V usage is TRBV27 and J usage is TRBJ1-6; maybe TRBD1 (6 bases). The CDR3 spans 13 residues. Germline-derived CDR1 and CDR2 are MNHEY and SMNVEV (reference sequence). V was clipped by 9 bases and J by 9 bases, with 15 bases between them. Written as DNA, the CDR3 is TGTGCCAGTGGGGGCCTCTCCGCTTCACCCCTCCACTTT. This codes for CASGGLSASPLHF.

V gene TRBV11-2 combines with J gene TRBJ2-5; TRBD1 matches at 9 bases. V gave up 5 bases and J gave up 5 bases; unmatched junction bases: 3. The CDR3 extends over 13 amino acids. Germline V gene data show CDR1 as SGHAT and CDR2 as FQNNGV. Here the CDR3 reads CASSRDRVETQYF. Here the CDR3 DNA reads TGTGCCAGCAGCCGGGACAGGGTGGAGACCCAGTACTTC. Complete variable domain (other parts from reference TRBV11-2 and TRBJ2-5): EAGVAQSPRYKIIEKRQSVAFWCNPISGHATLYWYQQILGQGPKLLIQFQNNGVVDDSQLPKDRFSAERLKGVDSTLKIQPAKLEDSAVYLCASSRDRVETQYFGPGTRLLVL.

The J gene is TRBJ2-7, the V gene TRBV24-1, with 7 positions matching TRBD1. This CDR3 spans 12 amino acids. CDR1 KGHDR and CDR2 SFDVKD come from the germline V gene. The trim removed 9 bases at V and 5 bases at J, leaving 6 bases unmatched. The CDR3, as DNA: TGTGCCACCTCTTACAGGGGAAACGAGCAGTACTTC. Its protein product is CATSYRGNEQYF.

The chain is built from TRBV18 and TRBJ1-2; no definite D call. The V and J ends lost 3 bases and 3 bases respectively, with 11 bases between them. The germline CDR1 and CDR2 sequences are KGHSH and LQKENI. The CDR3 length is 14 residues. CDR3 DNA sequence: TGTGCCAGCTCACCCCCAGGTTACTACTATGGCTACACCTTC. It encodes CASSPPGYYYGYTF.

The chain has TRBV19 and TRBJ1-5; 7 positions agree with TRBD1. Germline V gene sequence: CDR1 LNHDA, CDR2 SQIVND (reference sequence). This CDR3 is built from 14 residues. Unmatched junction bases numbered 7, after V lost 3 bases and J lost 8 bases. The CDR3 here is CASSIPGQMEPQHF. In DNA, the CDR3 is TGTGCCAGTAGTATCCCGGGACAGATGGAGCCCCAGCATTTT.

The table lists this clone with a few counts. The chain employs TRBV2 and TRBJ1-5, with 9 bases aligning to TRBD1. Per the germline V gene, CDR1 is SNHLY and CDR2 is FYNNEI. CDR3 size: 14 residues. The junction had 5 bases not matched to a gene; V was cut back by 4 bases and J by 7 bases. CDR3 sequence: CASSVPTGGQPQHF. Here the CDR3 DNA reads TGTGCCAGCAGTGTCCCAACAGGGGGCCAGCCCCAGCATTTT. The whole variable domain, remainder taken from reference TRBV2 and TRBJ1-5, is EPEVTQTPSHQVTQMGQEVILRCVPISNHLYFYWYRQILGQKVEFLVSFYNNEISEKSEIFDDQFSVERPDGSNFTLKIRSTKLEDSAMYFCASSVPTGGQPQHFGDGTRLSIL.

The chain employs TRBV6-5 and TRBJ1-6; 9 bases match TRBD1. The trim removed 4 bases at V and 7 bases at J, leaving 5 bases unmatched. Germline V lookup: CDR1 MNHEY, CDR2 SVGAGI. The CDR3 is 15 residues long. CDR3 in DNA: TGTGCCAGCAGTTTGGGGGACAGGGTAAATTCACCCCTCCACTTT. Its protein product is CASSLGDRVNSPLHF.

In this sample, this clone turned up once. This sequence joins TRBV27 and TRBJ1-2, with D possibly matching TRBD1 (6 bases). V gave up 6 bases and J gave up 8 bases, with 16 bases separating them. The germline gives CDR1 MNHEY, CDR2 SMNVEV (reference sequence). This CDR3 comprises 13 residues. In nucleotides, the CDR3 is TGTGCCAGCAGACTTACTGGGGGCGACGGCTACACCTTC. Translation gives CASRLTGGDGYTF.

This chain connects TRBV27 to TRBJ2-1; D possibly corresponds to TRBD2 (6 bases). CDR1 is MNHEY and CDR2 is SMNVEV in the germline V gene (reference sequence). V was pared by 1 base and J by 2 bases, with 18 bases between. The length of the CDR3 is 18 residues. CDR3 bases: TGTGCCAGCAGTTTATTCTTCAATCGGCGGGACGCCTACAATGAGCAGTTCTTC. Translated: CASSLFFNRRDAYNEQFF.

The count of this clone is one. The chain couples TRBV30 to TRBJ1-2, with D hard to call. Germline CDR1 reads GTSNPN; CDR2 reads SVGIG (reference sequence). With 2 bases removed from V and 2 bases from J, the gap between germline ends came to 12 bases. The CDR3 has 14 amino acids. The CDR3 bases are TGTGCCTGGAGTCAACAGATGGTCAACTATGGCTACACCTTC. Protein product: CAWSQQMVNYGYTF. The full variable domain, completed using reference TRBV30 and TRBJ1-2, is SQTIHQWPATLVQPVGSPLSLECTVEGTSNPNLYWYRQAAGRGLQLLFYSVGIGQISSEVPQNLSASRPQDRQFILSSKKLLLSDSGFYLCAWSQQMVNYGYTFGSGTRLTVV.

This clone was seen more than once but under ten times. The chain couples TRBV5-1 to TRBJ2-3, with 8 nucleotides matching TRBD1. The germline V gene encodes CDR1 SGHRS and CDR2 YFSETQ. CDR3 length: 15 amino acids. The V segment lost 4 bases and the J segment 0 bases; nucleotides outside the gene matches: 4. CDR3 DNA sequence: TGCGCCAGCAGCCTCCGGGACAGGAGCACAGATACGCAGTATTTT. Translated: CASSLRDRSTDTQYF.

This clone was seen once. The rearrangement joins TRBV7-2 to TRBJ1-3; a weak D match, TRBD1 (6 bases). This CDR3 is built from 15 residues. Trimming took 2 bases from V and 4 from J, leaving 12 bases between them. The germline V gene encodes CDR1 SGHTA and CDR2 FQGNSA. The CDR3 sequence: CASSLHSRGGNTIYF. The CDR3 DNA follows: TGTGCCAGCAGCTTACACAGCAGGGGAGGAAACACCATATATTTT.

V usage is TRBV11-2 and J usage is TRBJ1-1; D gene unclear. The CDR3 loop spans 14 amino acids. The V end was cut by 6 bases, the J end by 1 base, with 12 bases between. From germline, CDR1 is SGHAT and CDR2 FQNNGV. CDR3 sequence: CASRYPEGNTEAFF. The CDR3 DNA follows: TGTGCCAGCAGATACCCCGAGGGGAACACTGAAGCTTTCTTT.

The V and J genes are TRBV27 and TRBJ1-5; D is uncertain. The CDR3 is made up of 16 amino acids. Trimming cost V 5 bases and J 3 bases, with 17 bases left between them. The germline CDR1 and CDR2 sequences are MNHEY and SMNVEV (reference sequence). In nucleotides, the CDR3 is TGTGCCAGCAGTCCCGGGATCATGGGGATCAATCAGCCCCAGCATTTT. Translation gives CASSPGIMGINQPQHF.

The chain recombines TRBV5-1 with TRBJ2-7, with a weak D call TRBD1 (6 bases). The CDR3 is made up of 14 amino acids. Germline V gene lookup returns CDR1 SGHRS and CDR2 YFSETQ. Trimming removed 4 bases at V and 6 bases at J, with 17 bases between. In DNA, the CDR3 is TGCGCCAGCAGCCCTCGGACAGATCCGGGCGAGCAGTACTTC. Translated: CASSPRTDPGEQYF.

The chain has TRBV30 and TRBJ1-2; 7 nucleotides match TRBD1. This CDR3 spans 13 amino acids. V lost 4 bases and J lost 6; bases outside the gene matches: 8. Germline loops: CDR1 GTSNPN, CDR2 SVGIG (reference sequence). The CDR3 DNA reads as TGTGCCTGGATGTACAGGGGTTACCATGGCTACACCTTC. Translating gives CAWMYRGYHGYTF.

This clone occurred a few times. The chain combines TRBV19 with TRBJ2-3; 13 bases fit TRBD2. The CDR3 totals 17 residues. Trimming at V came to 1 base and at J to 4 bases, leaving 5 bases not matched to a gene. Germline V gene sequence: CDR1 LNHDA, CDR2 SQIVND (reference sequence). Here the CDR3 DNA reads TGTGCCAGTAGTATAGTCGGACTAGCGGGAGCCCCAGATACGCAGTATTTT. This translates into CASSIVGLAGAPDTQYF.

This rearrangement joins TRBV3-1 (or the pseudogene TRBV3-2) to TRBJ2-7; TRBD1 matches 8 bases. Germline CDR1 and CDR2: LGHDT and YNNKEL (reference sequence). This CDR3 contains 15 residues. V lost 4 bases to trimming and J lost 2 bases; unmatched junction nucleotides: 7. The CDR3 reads CASSPRDRRPYEQYF. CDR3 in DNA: TGTGCCAGCAGCCCCAGGGACAGGAGACCCTACGAGCAGTACTTC.

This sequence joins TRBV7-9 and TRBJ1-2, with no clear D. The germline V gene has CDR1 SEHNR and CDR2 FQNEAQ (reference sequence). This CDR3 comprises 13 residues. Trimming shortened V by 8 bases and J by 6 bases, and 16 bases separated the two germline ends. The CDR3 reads CASGPGPSHGYTF. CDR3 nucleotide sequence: TGTGCCAGCGGGCCCGGTCCCTCCCATGGCTACACCTTC.

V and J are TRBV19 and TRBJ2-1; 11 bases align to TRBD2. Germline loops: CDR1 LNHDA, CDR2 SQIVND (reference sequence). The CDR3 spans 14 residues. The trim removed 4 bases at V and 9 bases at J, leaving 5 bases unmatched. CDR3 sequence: CASSTSGRIGEQFF. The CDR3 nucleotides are TGTGCCAGTAGTACTAGCGGGAGGATCGGTGAGCAGTTCTTC. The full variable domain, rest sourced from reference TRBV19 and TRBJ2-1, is DGGITQSPKYLFRKEGQNVTLSCEQNLNHDAMYWYRQDPGQGLRLIYYSQIVNDFQKGDIAEGYSVSREKKESFPLTVTSAQKNPTAFYLCASSTSGRIGEQFFGPGTRLTVL.